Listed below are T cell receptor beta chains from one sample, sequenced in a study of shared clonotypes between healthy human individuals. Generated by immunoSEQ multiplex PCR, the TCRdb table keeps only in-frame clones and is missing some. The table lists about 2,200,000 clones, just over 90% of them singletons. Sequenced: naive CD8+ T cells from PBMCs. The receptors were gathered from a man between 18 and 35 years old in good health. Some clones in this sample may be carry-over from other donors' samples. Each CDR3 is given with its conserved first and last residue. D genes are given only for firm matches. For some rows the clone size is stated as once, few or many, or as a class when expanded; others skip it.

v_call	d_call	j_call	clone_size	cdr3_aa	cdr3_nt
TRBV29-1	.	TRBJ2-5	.	CSVESTGVLGTQYF	TGCAGCGTGGAATCGACGGGGGTCCTGGGGACCCAGTACTTC
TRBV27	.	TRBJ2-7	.	CASSFIRTEGFYEQYF	TGTGCCAGCAGTTTTATCCGTACCGAAGGTTTTTACGAGCAGTACTTC
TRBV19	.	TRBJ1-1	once	CASSTQGGGTEAFF	TGTGCCAGTAGTACACAGGGAGGAGGGACTGAAGCTTTCTTT
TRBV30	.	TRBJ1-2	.	CAWVRGYYGYTF	TGTGCCTGGGTTCGGGGCTACTATGGCTACACCTTC
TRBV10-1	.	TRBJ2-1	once	CASSGLGPEQFF	TGCGCCAGCAGTGGATTGGGGCCTGAGCAGTTCTTC
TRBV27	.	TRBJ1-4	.	CASRPRIGEKLFF	TGTGCCAGCAGGCCCAGGATTGGTGAAAAACTGTTTTTT
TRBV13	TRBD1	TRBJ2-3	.	CASSPRTGTRTDTQYF	TGTGCCAGCAGCCCCCGGACAGGGACACGAACAGATACGCAGTATTTT
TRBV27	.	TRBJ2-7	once	CASSSGPGPYEQYF	TGTGCCAGCAGTTCAGGCCCAGGGCCCTACGAGCAGTACTTC
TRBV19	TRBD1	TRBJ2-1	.	CASSTRQGTNEQFF	TGTGCCAGTAGTACCAGACAGGGGACCAATGAGCAGTTCTTC
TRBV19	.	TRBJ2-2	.	CASSIDRMRALNGELFF	TGTGCCAGTAGTATAGATCGTATGAGGGCCCTCAACGGGGAGCTGTTTTTT
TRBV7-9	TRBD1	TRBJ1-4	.	CASSQRDRRRVGEKLFF	TGTGCCAGCAGCCAAAGGGACAGGCGGAGGGTTGGGGAAAAACTGTTTTTT
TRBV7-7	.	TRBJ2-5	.	CASSLIGGLVETQYF	TGTGCCAGCAGCTTAATCGGGGGGCTGGTAGAGACCCAGTACTTC
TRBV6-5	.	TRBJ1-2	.	CASSPYDKGSYGYTF	TGTGCCAGCAGTCCATACGACAAGGGGTCCTATGGCTACACCTTC
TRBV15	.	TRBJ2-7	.	CATSRGRGSSYEQYF	TGTGCCACCAGCCGTGGCAGGGGAAGCTCCTACGAGCAGTACTTC
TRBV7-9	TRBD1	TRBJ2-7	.	CASSPSGTGNEQYF	TGTGCCAGCAGCCCCTCCGGGACAGGGAACGAGCAGTACTTC
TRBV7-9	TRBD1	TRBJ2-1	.	CASSSTGQMNNEQFF	TGTGCCAGCAGCTCCACGGGACAGATGAACAATGAGCAGTTCTTC
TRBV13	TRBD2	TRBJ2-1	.	CASSARLALSEQFF	TGTGCCAGCAGCGCGAGACTAGCTTTGAGTGAGCAGTTCTTC
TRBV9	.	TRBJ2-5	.	CASSVAGWEQETQYF	TGTGCCAGCAGCGTAGCGGGATGGGAACAAGAGACCCAGTACTTC
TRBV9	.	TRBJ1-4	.	CASSVTGSSEKLFF	TGTGCCAGCAGCGTAACCGGGTCATCGGAAAAACTGTTTTTT
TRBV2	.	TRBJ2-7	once	CASSELENNEQYF	TGTGCCAGCAGTGAATTGGAGAACAACGAGCAGTACTTC
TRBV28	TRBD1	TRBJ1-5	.	CASSGGQGIVWRNQPQHF	TGTGCCAGCAGTGGGGGACAGGGAATTGTATGGCGCAATCAGCCCCAGCATTTT
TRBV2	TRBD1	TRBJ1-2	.	CASSQTRDSTYGYTF	TGTGCCAGCAGTCAGACCCGGGACAGCACCTATGGCTACACCTTC
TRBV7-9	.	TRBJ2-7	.	CASSGSPYEQYF	TGTGCCAGCAGCGGCAGCCCCTACGAGCAGTACTTC
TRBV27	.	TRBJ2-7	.	CASRPIGRTGVGEQYF	TGTGCCAGCAGACCTATCGGGAGGACAGGAGTGGGGGAGCAGTACTTC
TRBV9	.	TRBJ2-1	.	CASSAEPLSYNEQFF	TGTGCCAGCAGCGCTGAACCCCTTTCCTACAATGAGCAGTTCTTC
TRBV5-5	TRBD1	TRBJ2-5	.	CASSYRGRWETQYF	TGTGCCAGCAGCTACAGGGGGCGCTGGGAGACCCAGTACTTC
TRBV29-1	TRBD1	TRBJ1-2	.	CSVAGTGDGYTF	TGCAGCGTTGCTGGGACAGGGGACGGCTACACCTTC
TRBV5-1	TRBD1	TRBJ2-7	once	CASSSAGTGFYEQYF	TGCGCCAGCAGCTCCGCCGGGACAGGGTTTTACGAGCAGTACTTC
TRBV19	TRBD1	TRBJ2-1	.	CASLGQGGNEQFF	TGTGCCAGTTTAGGACAGGGGGGGAATGAGCAGTTCTTC
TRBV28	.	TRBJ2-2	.	CASRVLPAGELFF	TGTGCCAGCAGGGTCCTCCCGGCCGGGGAGCTGTTTTTT
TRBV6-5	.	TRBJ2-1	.	CASSYSEDNEQFF	TGTGCCAGCAGTTATTCAGAGGACAATGAGCAGTTCTTC
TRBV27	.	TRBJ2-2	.	CASGWQGGTGELFF	TGTGCCAGCGGATGGCAGGGGGGAACCGGGGAGCTGTTTTTT
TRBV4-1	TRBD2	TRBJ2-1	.	CASSQVGTSYNEQFF	TGCGCCAGCAGCCAAGTCGGGACTAGTTACAATGAGCAGTTCTTC
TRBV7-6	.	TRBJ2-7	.	CASSPGFGRQQYF	TGTGCCAGCAGCCCTGGGTTCGGTCGTCAGCAGTACTTC
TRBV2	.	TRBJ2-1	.	CASSDNTVGELSEQFF	TGTGCCAGCAGTGATAATACCGTCGGGGAGCTGTCTGAGCAGTTCTTC
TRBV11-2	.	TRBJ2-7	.	CASSPGWDTTEQYF	TGTGCCAGCAGCCCCGGTTGGGACACTACCGAGCAGTACTTC
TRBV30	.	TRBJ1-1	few	CAWRGGATEAFF	TGTGCCTGGAGAGGGGGGGCCACTGAAGCTTTCTTT